One and the same sample provided the 24 T cell receptor beta chains below, sequenced in a study of T-cell memory formation after mild COVID-19. TCRdb recomputed calls from the 5' RACE reads with MiXCR, one row per CDR3 protein. The repertoire consists of hundreds of thousands of distinct CDR3 sequences, with less than 20% occurring once and the leading ten covering approximately 2.1%. Material for sequencing was PBMCs or a T cell subset sorted from them (not recorded which). Source of these receptors: an adult woman who had mild COVID-19 (a few samples of this study predate the infection). Cell type and time point are not known.

This clonotype was detected a few times. CDR3 protein: CASSQVLLRGANYGYTF. In nucleotides, the CDR3 is TGCGCCAGCAGCCAAGTGCTGCTCCGAGGGGCTAACTATGGCTACACCTTC. This chain uses TRBV4-1 with TRBJ1-2; perhaps TRBD1 as D (5 bases). V lost 1 base and J 0 bases, leaving 15 bases between the germline ends. This CDR3 spans 17 amino acids. Germline V gene sequence: CDR1 MGHRA, CDR2 YSYEKL.

CDR3: CASSLGPRSSYGYTF. CDR3 DNA: TGCGCCAGCAGCTTGGGCCCCCGATCCTCCTATGGCTACACCTTC. The chain is built from TRBV5-1 and TRBJ1-2, with D hard to call. Germline V gene lookup returns CDR1 SGHRS and CDR2 YFSETQ. This CDR3 has 15 residues. Trimming cost V 0 bases and J 4 bases, with 13 bases left between them.

The CDR3 nucleotides read TGCAGCGTAGGGGCAATGAACACTGAAGCTTTCTTT. Its protein product is CSVGAMNTEAFF. The rearrangement uses TRBV29-1 and TRBJ1-1, with TRBD1 as a possible D gene (5 bases). The ends were cut back, 6 bases at V and 0 bases at J, with 8 bases in the middle. Germline lookup yields CDR1 SQVTM and CDR2 ANQGSEA. The CDR3 totals 12 residues.

In DNA form, the CDR3 reads TGTGCCAGCTCACCACCCGGACAGGGGGCTTTGTACGAGCAGTACTTC. As protein: CASSPPGQGALYEQYF. The chain has TRBV18 and TRBJ2-7; 11 nucleotides agree with TRBD1. V lost 0 bases and J lost 4; bases outside the gene matches: 5. The germline gives CDR1 KGHSH, CDR2 LQKENI. The CDR3 spans 16 residues.

This clonotype was counted a few times. The rearrangement links TRBV5-1 to TRBJ2-3; 14 bases agree with TRBD2. V was pared by 4 bases and J by 6 bases, with 7 bases of the junction left unmatched. This CDR3 is 16 amino acids long. Germline V gives CDR1 SGHRS, CDR2 YFSETQ. This CDR3 is CASSPGTSGSKDTQYF. The CDR3 DNA follows: TGCGCCAGCAGCCCGGGGACTAGCGGGAGTAAGGATACGCAGTATTTT.

This clonotype was found a few times. This chain joins TRBV7-9 and TRBJ1-1; D ambiguous. This CDR3 has 15 residues. Germline-derived CDR1 and CDR2 are SEHNR and FQNEAQ (reference sequence). The ends were cut back, 2 bases at V and 5 bases at J, with 15 bases in the middle. The CDR3 loop reads CASSLRDMVWTEAFF. As DNA, the CDR3 is TGTGCCAGCAGCTTACGAGATATGGTATGGACTGAAGCTTTCTTT.

The chain combines TRBV5-6 with TRBJ2-3; D may be TRBD2 (6 bases). Germline CDR1 and CDR2: SGHDT and YYEEEE. V shed 3 bases and J shed 3 bases, with 11 bases lying between them. There are 14 residues in the CDR3. The CDR3 DNA reads as TGTGCCAGCAGCTCCGTCCGGGGGACAGATACGCAGTATTTT. Translated: CASSSVRGTDTQYF.

The chain couples TRBV20-1 to TRBJ2-1; unclear D gene. Germline V gene lookup returns CDR1 DFQATT and CDR2 SNEGSKA (reference sequence). V lost 2 bases, J lost 0 bases, and 8 bases lay in between. The CDR3 covers 14 residues. CDR3 residues: CSARRPSSYNEQFF. DNA of the CDR3: TGCAGTGCTAGACGTCCGAGCTCCTACAATGAGCAGTTCTTC.

This clonotype appeared a few times. V gene TRBV6-2 or TRBV6-3 combines with J gene TRBJ2-3; 10 nucleotides align to TRBD1. The V and J ends lost 5 bases and 3 bases, in that order; junction bases with no gene match: 5. The CDR3 consists of 15 residues. Per germline, CDR1 MNHEY and CDR2 SVGEGT. The CDR3 here is CASSPDRGITDTQYF. The CDR3 coding sequence is TGTGCCAGCAGTCCGGACAGGGGGATAACAGATACGCAGTATTTT.

This clonotype was counted many times. The chain couples TRBV9 to TRBJ2-7, with 7 bases fitting TRBD1. CDR3 length equals 15 residues. V lost 3 bases to trimming and J lost 5 bases; unmatched junction nucleotides: 11. Germline V gene lookup returns CDR1 SGDLS and CDR2 YYNGEE. As DNA, the CDR3 is TGTGCCAGCAGCGCAGGACAGGACAGCTATCACGAGCAGTACTTC. Residues: CASSAGQDSYHEQYF.

The genes are TRBV6-1 and TRBJ2-3, with 9 positions matching TRBD2. V dropped 7 bases and J dropped 0; count of bases not matched to a gene: 5. Germline CDR1 and CDR2: MNHNS and SASEGT. CDR3 length equals 15 residues. The CDR3: CASTRTSESTDTQYF. CDR3 sequence (DNA): TGTGCCAGCACGAGGACTAGCGAGAGCACAGATACGCAGTATTTT.

This clonotype came up a few times. The chain is built from TRBV30 and TRBJ2-7; D is unclear. This CDR3 is built from 11 residues. Germline V gives CDR1 GTSNPN, CDR2 SVGIG (reference sequence). V lost 2 bases and J 6 bases, leaving 8 bases between the germline ends. CDR3: CAWSKRREQYF. The CDR3 DNA sequence: TGTGCCTGGAGTAAAAGGCGCGAGCAGTACTTC.

V usage is TRBV2 and J usage is TRBJ1-1; tentative D call: TRBD1 (5 bases). In germline, CDR1 is SNHLY, CDR2 FYNNEI. V was cut by 7 bases and J by 1 base, with 13 bases left in between. The CDR3 extends over 14 amino acids. CDR3 DNA: TGTGCCAGCACTGCTGGGACGGGGAACACTGAAGCTTTCTTT. Its protein product is CASTAGTGNTEAFF.

The chain uses TRBV6-5 and TRBJ2-5; TRBD1 matches 12 bases. With V trimmed by 5 bases and J by 2 bases, 6 bases remained unmatched. Germline CDR1 and CDR2: MNHEY and SVGAGI. This CDR3 is 16 amino acids long. Written as DNA, the CDR3 is TGTGCCAGCAGTCAACCGGGACAGGGGGCTCAAGAGACCCAGTACTTC. This codes for CASSQPGQGAQETQYF.

V usage is TRBV29-1 and J usage is TRBJ1-2; tentative D call: TRBD1 (6 bases). This CDR3 has 13 residues. V dropped 3 bases and J dropped 5 bases, with 13 bases sitting between them. Germline loops: CDR1 SQVTM, CDR2 ANQGSEA. In nucleotides, the CDR3 is TGCAGCGTTGAGCGGACAGTCGGTTATGGCTACACCTTC. This sequence encodes CSVERTVGYGYTF.

This clonotype was counted only a few times. The genes are TRBV25-1 and TRBJ2-5; tentatively, D is TRBD1 or TRBD2 (6 bases each). The CDR3 contains 15 residues. V gave up 5 bases and J gave up 5 bases, with 18 bases separating them. The germline gives CDR1 MGHDK, CDR2 SYGVNS. CDR3 amino acids: CASSTFGGPRETQYF. The CDR3 nucleotides read TGTGCCAGCAGTACTTTTGGGGGGCCCAGGGAGACCCAGTACTTC.

In this sample, this clonotype turned up many times. The V and J genes are TRBV20-1 and TRBJ2-1; a possible D gene is TRBD2 (5 bases). Germline lookup yields CDR1 DFQATT and CDR2 SNEGSKA (reference sequence). The CDR3 loop spans 13 amino acids. V dropped 4 bases and J dropped 9 bases, with 16 bases sitting between them. The chain's CDR3 is CSATRTLSLEQFF. The DNA for the CDR3 is TGCAGTGCTACCCGGACTCTCTCGCTTGAGCAGTTCTTC.

This clonotype was seen repeatedly, ten times or more. This chain uses TRBV5-6 with TRBJ1-1; no reliable D call. The CDR3 runs to 13 residues. Germline loops: CDR1 SGHDT, CDR2 YYEEEE. With 0 bases removed from V and 7 bases from J, the gap between germline ends came to 10 bases. The CDR3 DNA reads TGTGCCAGCAGCTTGGTTTCGGGCATTGAAGCTTTCTTT. As protein: CASSLVSGIEAFF.

There are a few counts of this clonotype. This sequence joins TRBV12-3 or TRBV12-4 and TRBJ1-1; maybe TRBD1 (6 bases). V lost 6 bases and J 0 bases, leaving 14 bases between the germline ends. CDR3 length equals 15 residues. The CDR3 loop is CASSGQRGLNTEAFF. CDR3 in DNA: TGTGCCAGCAGCGGCCAGAGGGGGTTGAACACTGAAGCTTTCTTT.

This clonotype came up a few times. The chain employs TRBV5-1 and TRBJ2-1, with a tentative D call TRBD1 (6 bases). Germline V CDR1 and CDR2: SGHRS, YFSETQ. V dropped 0 bases and J dropped 2 bases, with 12 bases sitting between them. The CDR3 runs to 16 residues. The CDR3 bases are TGCGCCAGCAGCTTGGTACTCGACAGGACCTACAATGAGCAGTTCTTC. This translates into CASSLVLDRTYNEQFF.

CDR3 loop: CASSLGTGRGEQYF. The DNA for the CDR3 is TGCGCCAGCAGCTTGGGGACAGGACGTGGCGAGCAGTACTTC. The chain links TRBV5-1 to TRBJ2-7; 7 bases match TRBD1. Unmatched junction bases numbered 6, after V lost 0 bases and J lost 6 bases. Germline CDR1 reads SGHRS; CDR2 reads YFSETQ. There are 14 residues in the CDR3.

The chain carries TRBV9 and TRBJ2-3, with 7 bases matching TRBD2. The CDR3 has 15 residues. Germline-derived CDR1 and CDR2 are SGDLS and YYNGEE. Trimming at V came to 3 bases and at J to 3 bases, leaving 7 bases not matched to a gene. The CDR3, as DNA: TGTGCCAGCAGCGCGGGGGGAAGAGCTACAGATACGCAGTATTTT. It yields the protein CASSAGGRATDTQYF.

This clonotype is a singleton in its sample. The chain uses TRBV7-2 and TRBJ1-6; 7 bases align to TRBD1. Germline values: CDR1 SGHTA, CDR2 FQGNSA. Trimming removed 0 bases from V and 8 bases from J; junction bases left unmatched: 4. This CDR3 region has 15 residues. The CDR3 DNA sequence: TGTGCCAGCAGCTTAGCGGGGACAGAAGATTCACCCCTCCACTTT. Translating gives CASSLAGTEDSPLHF.

This clonotype was detected a few times. CDR3 in DNA: TGCGCCAGCAGCCCTGCCACGGTAGAGACAGATACGCAGTATTTT. Translation gives CASSPATVETDTQYF. V usage is TRBV5-1 and J usage is TRBJ2-3; D not certain. The CDR3 totals 15 residues. V lost 4 bases, J lost 3 bases, and 15 bases lay in between. CDR1 is SGHRS, CDR2 YFSETQ, per germline.